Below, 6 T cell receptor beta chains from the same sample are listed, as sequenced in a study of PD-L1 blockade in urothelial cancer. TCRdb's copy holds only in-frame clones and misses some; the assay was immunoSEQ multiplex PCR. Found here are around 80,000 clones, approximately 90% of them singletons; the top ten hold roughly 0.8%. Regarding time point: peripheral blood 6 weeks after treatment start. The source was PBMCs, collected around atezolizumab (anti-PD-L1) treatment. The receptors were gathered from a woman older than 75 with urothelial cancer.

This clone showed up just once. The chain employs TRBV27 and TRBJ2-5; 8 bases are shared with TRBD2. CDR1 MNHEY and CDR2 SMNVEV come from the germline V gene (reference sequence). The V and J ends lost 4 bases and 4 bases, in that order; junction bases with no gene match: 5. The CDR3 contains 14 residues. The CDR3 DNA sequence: TGTGCCAGCAGTTCGGGAGGGGGAGGAGAGACCCAGTACTTC. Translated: CASSSGGGGETQYF.

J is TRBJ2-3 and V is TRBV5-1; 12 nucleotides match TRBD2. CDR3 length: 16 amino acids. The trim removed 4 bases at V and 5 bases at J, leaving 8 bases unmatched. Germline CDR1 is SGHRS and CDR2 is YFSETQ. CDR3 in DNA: TGCGCCAGCAGCGACCGGACTAGCGGGACGGTAGATACGCAGTATTTT. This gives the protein CASSDRTSGTVDTQYF.

The DNA of the CDR3 is TGTGCCAGCAGCCGGACTAGCGGGAGGAGCACCGGGGAGCTGTTTTTT. This encodes CASSRTSGRSTGELFF. The chain is built from TRBV14 and TRBJ2-2, with TRBD2 identical over 14 bases. Germline V gives CDR1 SGHDN, CDR2 FVKESK. The CDR3 loop spans 16 amino acids. Unmatched junction bases numbered 2, after V lost 4 bases and J lost 4 bases.

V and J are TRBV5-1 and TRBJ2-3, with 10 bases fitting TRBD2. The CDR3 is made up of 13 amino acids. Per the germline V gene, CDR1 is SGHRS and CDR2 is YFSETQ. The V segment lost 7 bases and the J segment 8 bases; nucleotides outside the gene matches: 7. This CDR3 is CASGLAGDGTQYF. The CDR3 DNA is TGCGCCAGCGGGCTAGCGGGAGACGGTACGCAGTATTTT.

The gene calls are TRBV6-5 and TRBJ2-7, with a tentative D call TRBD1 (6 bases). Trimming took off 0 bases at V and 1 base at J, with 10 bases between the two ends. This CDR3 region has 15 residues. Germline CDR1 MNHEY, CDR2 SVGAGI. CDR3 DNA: TGTGCCAGCAGTTACTCTAGGGGGAGTTCCTACGAGCAGTACTTC. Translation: CASSYSRGSSYEQYF.

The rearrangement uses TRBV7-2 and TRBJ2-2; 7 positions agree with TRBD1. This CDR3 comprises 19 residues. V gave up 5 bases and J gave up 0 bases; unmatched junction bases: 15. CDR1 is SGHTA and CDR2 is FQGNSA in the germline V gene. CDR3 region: CASSPDRVPLESNTGELFF. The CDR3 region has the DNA TGTGCCAGCAGCCCCGACAGGGTCCCACTTGAGTCGAACACCGGGGAGCTGTTTTTT.